This TCR beta chain comes out of a study of Ad26.COV2.S vaccination and SARS-CoV-2 variants. Findings and caveats of the study: Researchers cautioned that TCR breadth and depth analyses may have underestimated total T cell responses. Recipients given vaccine exceeded placebo recipients in spike-specific TCR breadth.

The length of the CDR3 is 16 residues. Germline V CDR1 and CDR2: MNHEY, SMNVEV (reference sequence). Between the trimmed V and J ends, which lost 0 bases and 3 bases, there was a span of 14 bases. Profiling relied on immunoSEQ multiplex PCR, and the TCRdb table lists in-frame clones only, not all of them. The table has fewer than 500,000 clones, 75% to 90% seen once. Concerning this clone itself: What it binds is not known.

Treatment noted: around 19 received Ad26.COV2.S at low or high dose, single or two shots; about five received placebo; per-sample allocation not given. Specimen acquisition occurred on day 63 following the initial vaccine or placebo injection. Boston provided a donor who was an adult aged 18-55 years. The V gene is TRBV27, the J gene TRBJ1-2; a possible D gene is TRBD1 (5 bases). Sample: peripheral blood, taken in a trial of Ad26.COV2.S vaccine versus placebo. The sequence came from a person between 18 and 65 years old who received the Ad26.COV2.S COVID-19 vaccine or a placebo. The CDR3 DNA is TGTGCCAGCAGTTTATCGACCAATGGGGGTCACTATGGCTACACCTTC. As protein: CASSLSTNGGHYGYTF.